This entry concerns a single TCR beta chain. Its antigen is unknown. No much larger clone exists at a distance of one base, and base qualities are not known. Receptors were amplified or captured by the immunoSEQ multiplex PCR assay. The source study handled its data this way. To diagnose cytomegalovirus status from the catalog of TCR beta chain sequences, a statistical classification framework was built. Sourced from immuneACCESS, this table was stored by TCRdb with only in-frame sequences that have V and J called. A share of the clones is absent; for the studies checked, an unresolved V gene accounts for under half, and the remainder has no known explanation. V, J and clone size were drawn from that table, and D and trimming were deduced from the DNA. Present in this sample are roughly 150,000 clones, roughly 91% of which were seen just once. The ten largest clones represent roughly 3% of the sample.

The data were taken from a study of cytomegalovirus exposure and HLA in healthy donors (dated 2017 in TCRdb). Concerning the study at large: A later analysis indicated that the roughly 120 validation repertoires were generated on the platform also employed for the approximately 700 repertoires of the first cohort. The study aimed to test whether cataloging public T cell receptors could reveal signatures of past pathogen exposure. A separate validation cohort of approximately 120 different subjects was used in addition to the roughly 620-subject first cohort. High-throughput TCR immunosequencing, statistical association of individual TCRs with disease status, and machine learning were combined to predict cytomegalovirus infection status.

The donors were included in the validation cohort of roughly 130 subjects, a group kept apart from the roughly 700-subject first cohort. Overall study outcomes, separate from this receptor: Most TCR sequences were seen in very few donors, while some public TCRs were found in many individuals. Cytomegalovirus status was reported to be diagnosed by the classifier with high specificity and sensitivity in both the original and validation cohorts. A later analysis found that TCRs clustered in the first cohort also tended to co-occur in the approximately 120 validation repertoires, with 94% of cluster scores above 0. A later analysis had no HLA typing for the validation cohort, so co-occurrence there was scored across all 130 or so repertoires. A total of roughly 160 TCR beta chains were listed by the study as associated with cytomegalovirus. A few of the identified cytomegalovirus-associated TCR beta chains were confirmed in vitro to be specific for cytomegalovirus antigens. According to the authors, the approach could potentially be generalized to other disease states and immunological phenotypes.

The sequence derives from a man younger than 30 in good health and CMV-seronegative. Input material: PBMCs.

DNA sequence: TGTGCCAGTAGTATTACGACAATGAACACTGAAGCTTTCTTT. This sequence encodes CASSITTMNTEAFF. This receptor chain uses TRBV19 and TRBJ1-1, with no D gene named confidently. Spanning cysteine to phenylalanine, the CDR3 consists of 14 amino acids. Only the CDR3 DNA is retained, 42 bases long and in frame from the first base. Taken from the germline V gene (reference sequence), the CDR1 and CDR2 loops are LNHDA and SQIVND. Deletion took 3 bases off V and 0 bases off J, with a span of 8 bases between the germline ends.